These 10 T cell receptor beta chains originate from one sample sequenced in a study of T cells in Graves' hyperthyroidism and ophthalmopathy. From RNA transcripts, TCR beta CDR3 regions were amplified. The TCR CDR3 first-round RT-PCR relied on the HTBI primer set. TCRdb reanalysed the multiplex PCR reads using MiXCR and keeps one entry per CDR3 protein. The table has roughly 500,000 distinct CDR3 sequences, about 46% seen once. The sample consisted of peripheral blood or thyroid tissue (not recorded which). The receptors here all came from an adult woman with Graves' disease, either hyperthyroidism or ophthalmopathy (not recorded which).

On this clonotype itself: The junction and the germline gene differ at one end; a read error may be behind it. This chain joins TRBV2 and TRBJ1-1; D is possibly TRBD1 (5 bases). Germline CDR1 reads SNHLY; CDR2 reads FYNNEI. The CDR3 runs 13 residues. The CDR3 sequence: CASSEAGPGEAFF. The CDR3 bases are TGTGCCAGCAGTGAGGCAGGGCCGGGTGAAGCCTTCTTT.

This rearrangement joins TRBV4-1 to TRBJ2-7; 8 positions agree with TRBD1. Looked up from germline, CDR1 is MGHRA and CDR2 is YSYEKL. The CDR3 covers 15 residues. The J segment lost 3 bases and the V segment lost 5 bases, leaving 9 bases of the junction unmatched. The CDR3 region is CASSSRTGKDYEQYF. CDR3 sequence (DNA): TGCGCCAGCAGCAGCCGGACAGGGAAGGACTACGAGCAGTACTTC.

This clonotype came up a few times. The gene calls are TRBV7-2 and TRBJ2-7, with TRBD1 matching over 9 bases. Germline CDR1 reads SGHTA; CDR2 reads FQGNSA. This CDR3 contains 15 residues. Trimming cost V 5 bases and J 2 bases; bases outside gene matches: 7. CDR3 residues: CASSPTGTGTYEQYF. The DNA of the CDR3 is TGTGCCAGCAGCCCGACCGGGACAGGGACCTACGAGCAGTACTTC.

The chain recombines TRBV29-1 with TRBJ2-5; possible D gene TRBD1, 6 bases. The germline gives CDR1 SQVTM, CDR2 ANQGSEA. The CDR3 has 9 residues. The ends were cut back, 4 bases at V and 14 bases at J, with 11 bases in the middle. The CDR3 loop reads CSVADSRYF. CDR3 nucleotide sequence: TGCAGCGTTGCGGACAGCCGATACTTC.

In the case of this clonotype: A junction boundary mismatches the germline segment, possibly from a read error. The gene calls are TRBV20-1 and TRBJ1-5; D call uncertain. Germline V gene lookup returns CDR1 DFQATT and CDR2 SNEGSKA (reference sequence). The CDR3 extends over 13 amino acids. CDR3 nucleotides: TGCAGTACTAGTAACACCAATAGCCGGCCCCAGCATTTT. It yields the protein CSTSNTNSRPQHF.

This clonotype was detected ten times or more. The V gene is TRBV28, the J gene TRBJ1-2, with 9 bases that match TRBD1. The J segment lost 6 bases and the V segment lost 5 bases, leaving 7 bases of the junction unmatched. The CDR3 runs to 14 residues. CDR1 is MDHEN and CDR2 is SYDVKM in the germline V gene. The CDR3: CASSAGQGMDGYTF. The CDR3 DNA follows: TGTGCCAGCAGTGCTGGACAGGGGATGGATGGCTACACCTTC.

In the case of this clonotype: This sequence may be a read error, since a much larger clone differs from it by one base. V is TRBV28 and J is TRBJ1-5, with a weak D call TRBD1 (6 bases). CDR3 length: 13 residues. Germline CDR1 MDHEN, CDR2 SYDVKM. The CDR3 DNA sequence: TGTGCCAGCATCAGGGGTCAGAATCATCCCCAGCATTTT. Protein: CASIRGQNHPQHF.

The chain links TRBV2 to TRBJ2-2; D ambiguous. Germline V CDR1 and CDR2: SNHLY, FYNNEI. This CDR3 is built from 11 residues. V lost 11 bases and J 7 bases, leaving 11 bases between the germline ends. Written as DNA, the CDR3 is TGTGCCTCAGTGAGAGGCGGGGAGCTGTTTTTT. This encodes CASVRGGELFF.

Points on this clonotype: The conserved phenylalanine or tryptophan is not found at the CDR3 terminus, so this likely reflects a read error. The DNA is left out, because the CDR3 cannot be placed on it with certainty; the CDR3 is given as TCRdb lists it. J is TRBJ2-2 and V is TRBV5-6; the D call of TRBD2 is as the table states it, not checked on the DNA. Germline V gives CDR1 SGHDT, CDR2 YYEEEE. The CDR3 is made up of 12 amino acids, end residues included. CDR3 residues: CASSLQGRLAGE.

The chain employs TRBV7-2 and TRBJ2-5; no clear D gene. There are 12 residues in the CDR3. Germline V gives CDR1 SGHTA, CDR2 FQGNSA. Trimming took 5 bases from V and 5 from J, leaving 9 bases between them. The CDR3 loop is CASSANRETQYF. CDR3 DNA sequence: TGTGCCAGCAGCGCAAACCGGGAGACCCAGTACTTC. Using reference TRBV7-2 and TRBJ2-5 for the parts outside the CDR3, the full variable domain is GAGVSQSPSNKVTEKGKDVELRCDPISGHTALYWYRQSLGQGLEFLIYFQGNSAPDKSGLPSDRFSAERTGGSVSTLTIQRTQQEDSAVYLCASSANRETQYFGPGTRLLVL.